One and the same sample provided the 28 T cell receptor beta chains below, sequenced in a study of molecular identifiers for immune sequencing clone quantification. TCRdb recomputed calls from the PCR reads with MiXCR, one row per CDR3 protein. The table shows over 70,000 distinct CDR3 sequences, with around 25% occurring only once. The sample comprised naive CD8+ T cells from blood, with Jurkat cell RNA spiked in. Sample subset: FACS-sorted CD8+CD4-CCR7+CD45RA+ naive T cells. The receptors originated from a human donor in good health. Some libraries in this study had Jurkat cell RNA spiked in.

This clonotype was detected ten times or more. The chain employs TRBV28 and TRBJ2-1; tentative D call: TRBD1 (5 bases). CDR3 length: 16 residues. Trimming took off 2 bases at V and 3 bases at J, with 14 bases between the two ends. Germline lookup yields CDR1 MDHEN and CDR2 SYDVKM. CDR3 loop: CASSLPDRPHYNEQFF. Written as DNA, the CDR3 is TGTGCCAGCAGTTTACCCGACAGACCCCACTACAATGAGCAGTTCTTC.

This clonotype was seen many times. The rearrangement joins TRBV28 to TRBJ2-3; D gene ambiguous. This CDR3 has 13 residues. Trimming cost V 5 bases and J 2 bases, with 8 bases left between them. The V gene's germline CDR1 is MDHEN and CDR2 SYDVKM. CDR3 sequence: CASSPIDTDTQYF. Written as DNA, the CDR3 is TGTGCCAGCAGTCCCATTGACACAGATACGCAGTATTTT. Filled out from reference TRBV28 and TRBJ2-3, the complete variable domain reads DVKVTQSSRYLVKRTGEKVFLECVQDMDHENMFWYRQDPGLGLRLIYFSYDVKMKEKGDIPEGYSVSREKKERFSLILESASTNQTSMYLCASSPIDTDTQYFGPGTRLTVL.

Comments on this clonotype: At one boundary the junction diverges from the germline segment, which might be a read error. V and J are TRBV28 and TRBJ2-7; 7 bases match TRBD1. This CDR3 contains 13 residues. The V gene's germline CDR1 is MDHEN and CDR2 SYDVKM. CDR3 residues: CASREGQTYERYF. CDR3 bases: TGTGCCAGCCGTGAGGGACAGACCTACGAGCGGTACTTC.

On this clonotype itself: Just one base apart from a much larger clone, this may be a read error. The rearrangement joins TRBV20-1 to TRBJ2-7, with 10 bases identical to TRBD2. The germline CDR1 and CDR2 sequences are DFQATT and SNEGSKA (reference sequence). Trimming at V came to 6 bases and at J to 2 bases, leaving 10 bases not matched to a gene. CDR3 length: 15 residues. This CDR3 is CSAGLAETNPYEQYF. CDR3 nucleotide sequence: TGCAGTGCCGGACTAGCGGAGACGAACCCCTACGAGCAGTACTTC.

This clonotype was detected many times. V usage is TRBV7-2 and J usage is TRBJ2-1; tentatively, D is TRBD1 or TRBD2 (5 bases each). The CDR3 consists of 15 residues. Germline CDR1 SGHTA, CDR2 FQGNSA. The V and J ends lost 1 base and 6 bases respectively, with 13 bases between them. The CDR3 bases are TGTGCCAGCAGCTTAGTAAGGGACCCTATCAATGAGCAGTTCTTC. Translated, it gives CASSLVRDPINEQFF.

This clonotype was seen ten or more times. This chain joins TRBV12-3 or TRBV12-4 and TRBJ1-1; no firm D call. Trimming pared 6 bases from V and 6 bases from J, leaving 17 bases between. The CDR3 has 14 residues. The CDR3 DNA is TGTGCCAGCAGACCCGGCCTCCCAATGGCTGAAGCTTTCTTT. Translating it yields CASRPGLPMAEAFF.

The gene calls are TRBV6-2 or TRBV6-3 and TRBJ2-1; D is possibly TRBD2 (6 bases). Per the germline V gene, CDR1 is MNHEY and CDR2 is SVGEGT. The CDR3 is 11 amino acids. V lost 8 bases to trimming and J lost 9 bases, with 11 bases between them. CDR3 region: CASHNGGEQFF. The CDR3 DNA reads as TGTGCCAGCCATAACGGGGGTGAGCAGTTCTTC.

Turning to this clonotype: The conserved phenylalanine or tryptophan is not found at the CDR3 terminus, so this likely reflects a read error. The chain links TRBV7-9 to TRBJ1-6; D might be TRBD1 (5 bases). This CDR3 comprises 16 residues. Germline values: CDR1 SEHNR, CDR2 FQNEAQ (reference sequence). V dropped 3 bases and J dropped 8 bases, with 17 bases sitting between them. CDR3 nucleotides: TGTGCCAGCAGCTTTGGGCAGGGAGGTTTGGATTCACCCCTCCACATT. Translated: CASSFGQGGLDSPLHI.

The sample holds one count of this clonotype. The junction departs from the called germline gene at one end, perhaps through a read error. This chain uses TRBV7-6 with TRBJ2-5, with 9 bases identical to TRBD2. This CDR3 has 15 residues. CDR1 and CDR2 (germline): SGHVS, FNYEAQ. The CDR3 spells CACSLTSGVIETQYF. In nucleotides, the CDR3 is TGTGCCTGCAGCTTGACTAGCGGAGTAATAGAGACCCAGTACTTC.

Remarks on this clonotype: At one of its ends the junction is not consistent with the germline gene, which may arise from a read error. CDR3 nucleotides: TGTGCCGGCAGTTACGATACAGGGGGCTACGAGCAGTACTTC. This codes for CAGSYDTGGYEQYF. The chain uses TRBV6-5 and TRBJ2-7, with 8 nucleotides matching TRBD1. CDR3 length equals 14 residues. Looked up from germline, CDR1 is MNHEY and CDR2 is SVGAGI.

Turning to this clonotype: A read error may explain this, as a much larger clone is one base away. The chain employs TRBV12-3 or TRBV12-4 and TRBJ1-1, with no clear D. The V end was cut by 6 bases, the J end by 1 base, with 3 bases between. This CDR3 spans 11 amino acids. The CDR3 DNA sequence: TGTGCCAGCAGGTGGAACACTGAAGCTTTCTTT. It translates to CASRWNTEAFF.

Many counts were recorded for this clonotype. The chain couples TRBV4-3 to TRBJ2-6, with D possibly TRBD1 on 5 matching bases. V was trimmed by 0 bases and J by 0 bases, leaving 6 bases between them. CDR3 size: 16 residues. CDR1 and CDR2 (germline): LGHNA, YSLEER. For the CDR3, the DNA is TGCGCCAGCAGCCAAGATAGGGGCTCTGGGGCCAACGTCCTGACTTTC. It encodes CASSQDRGSGANVLTF.

As regards this clonotype: This may stem from a read error, because a much larger clone lies one nucleotide away. The V and J genes are TRBV7-9 and TRBJ2-3; 8 bases fit TRBD2. This CDR3 is built from 14 residues. CDR1 is SEHNR and CDR2 is FQNEAQ in the germline V gene (reference sequence). CDR3 in DNA: TGTGCCAGCATCCTAGCGGGCGCCACAGATACGCAGGATTTT. This translates into CASILAGATDTQDF.

This clonotype was observed a few times. The chain carries TRBV3-1 and TRBJ2-5; D ambiguous. V was trimmed by 1 base and J by 4 bases, leaving 13 bases between them. The CDR3 runs to 15 residues. CDR1 is LGHDT and CDR2 is YNNKEL in the germline V gene (reference sequence). The DNA of the CDR3 is TGTGCCAGCAGCCAAGCTAGTGAAGCTGGAGAGACCCAGTACTTC. As protein: CASSQASEAGETQYF.

The J gene is TRBJ2-1, the V gene TRBV5-6, with 8 nucleotides matching TRBD1. The CDR3 consists of 15 residues. With 6 bases clipped from V and 2 bases from J, the junction kept 7 bases outside the gene matches. Germline values: CDR1 SGHDT, CDR2 YYEEEE. For the CDR3, the DNA is TGTGCCAGCACCCTAGGACAGGGTACCTACAATGAGCAGTTCTTC. Amino acid sequence: CASTLGQGTYNEQFF.

This clonotype was observed many times. The chain links TRBV4-3 to TRBJ2-7; a possible D gene is TRBD2 (5 bases). Germline V lookup: CDR1 LGHNA, CDR2 YSLEER. This CDR3 spans 13 amino acids. Trimming stripped 0 bases from V and 6 bases from J, with 9 bases between. This CDR3 is CASSQEDRGEQYF. In DNA, the CDR3 is TGCGCCAGCAGCCAAGAAGACCGGGGCGAGCAGTACTTC.

The chain has TRBV4-2 and TRBJ1-1; D ambiguous. Germline V gives CDR1 LGHNA, CDR2 YNFKEQ. This CDR3 spans 12 amino acids. The ends were cut back, 2 bases at V and 3 bases at J, with 4 bases in the middle. The CDR3 DNA reads as TGTGCCAGCAGCCAAACTTACACTGAAGCTTTCTTT. Translation: CASSQTYTEAFF.

Concerning this clonotype: Since a much larger clone is just one base distant, this may be a read error. This rearrangement joins TRBV19 to TRBJ2-3; a weak D match, TRBD2 (6 bases). V was clipped by 6 bases and J by 8 bases, with 21 bases between them. Germline CDR1 reads LNHDA; CDR2 reads SQIVND (reference sequence). The CDR3 is 15 residues long. The CDR3 spells CASSPADYPPVTQYF. CDR3 nucleotide sequence: TGTGCCAGTAGCCCGGCGGACTACCCACCAGTTACGCAGTATTTT.

The rearrangement links TRBV27 to TRBJ2-2; the match to TRBD1 covers 11 bases. This CDR3 contains 16 residues. The junction had 11 bases not matched to a gene; V was cut back by 5 bases and J by 9 bases. Germline V gives CDR1 MNHEY, CDR2 SMNVEV (reference sequence). CDR3 sequence: CASSPLQGQGVRELFF. In DNA, the CDR3 is TGTGCCAGCAGTCCCCTTCAGGGACAGGGGGTGAGGGAGCTGTTTTTT.

The J gene is TRBJ2-7, the V gene TRBV29-1; D call uncertain. The germline CDR1 and CDR2 sequences are SQVTM and ANQGSEA. Trimming shortened V by 3 bases and J by 0 bases, and 12 bases separated the two germline ends. The CDR3 is made up of 14 amino acids. The CDR3 DNA is TGCAGCGTTGAGATGGTCGGAAGCTCCTACGAGCAGTACTTC. Amino acid sequence: CSVEMVGSSYEQYF.

Many counts were recorded for this clonotype. The rearrangement links TRBV3-1 to TRBJ1-2; D might be TRBD1 (5 bases). Germline assignment: CDR1 LGHDT and CDR2 YNNKEL (reference sequence). CDR3 length equals 11 residues. Deletions cut 3 bases from V and 13 bases from J, with 12 bases between. Written as DNA, the CDR3 is TGTGCCAGCAGCCATGAGGACATCCCCACCTTC. It is translated as CASSHEDIPTF.

In regard to this clonotype: An end of the junction does not agree with germline; a read error may underlie this. The chain has TRBV12-3 or TRBV12-4 and TRBJ2-2; no clear D gene. This CDR3 spans 16 amino acids. The CDR3 here is CASSFSQSANPGELFF. In DNA, the CDR3 is TGTGCCAGCAGTTTTTCACAGAGCGCGAACCCCGGGGAGCTGTTTTTT.

This clonotype has only a few counts. The chain has TRBV27 and TRBJ2-3; 13 bases are a match to TRBD2. The junction had 1 base not matched to a gene; V was cut back by 7 bases and J by 6 bases. This CDR3 has 13 amino acids. The germline gives CDR1 MNHEY, CDR2 SMNVEV (reference sequence). The CDR3 spells CASKGLAGDTQYF. As DNA, the CDR3 is TGTGCCAGCAAGGGACTAGCGGGGGATACGCAGTATTTT.

Regarding this clonotype: A much larger clone is a single base away; this may be a read error. The chain combines TRBV7-9 with TRBJ2-2; D is ambiguous. The CDR3 contains 16 residues. Germline CDR1 SEHNR, CDR2 FQNEAQ (reference sequence). The CDR3 nucleotides are TGTGCCAGCAGCTTTGCAAGTTCTCAGAACCCCGGGGAGCTGTTTTTT. This translates into CASSFASSQNPGELFF.

This clonotype was observed a handful of times. The chain is built from TRBV7-2 and TRBJ2-1; 10 bases align to TRBD2. V lost 3 bases and J lost 5; bases outside the gene matches: 4. Looked up from germline, CDR1 is SGHTA and CDR2 is FQGNSA. CDR3 size: 15 residues. CDR3 protein: CASSFIAGGDNEQFF. CDR3 coding DNA: TGTGCCAGCAGCTTCATAGCGGGGGGTGACAATGAGCAGTTCTTC. Supplemented by reference TRBV7-2 and TRBJ2-1, the full variable domain reads GAGVSQSPSNKVTEKGKDVELRCDPISGHTALYWYRQSLGQGLEFLIYFQGNSAPDKSGLPSDRFSAERTGGSVSTLTIQRTQQEDSAVYLCASSFIAGGDNEQFFGPGTRLTVL.

This clonotype was detected a few times. The chain couples TRBV6-2 or TRBV6-3 to TRBJ1-1, with D tentatively TRBD1 (5 bases). The CDR3 loop spans 14 amino acids. Trimming removed 7 bases at V and 5 bases at J, with 17 bases between. The germline V gene encodes CDR1 MNHEY and CDR2 SVGEGT. The CDR3 protein is CASNSGGDRTEAFF. The CDR3 region has the DNA TGTGCCAGCAATTCGGGGGGGGATCGTACTGAAGCTTTCTTT.

The chain joins TRBV7-9 to TRBJ2-7; the D gene is possibly TRBD1 (6 bases). The germline V and J ends were trimmed by 0 bases and 1 base, with 10 bases remaining between them. Germline V lookup: CDR1 SEHNR, CDR2 FQNEAQ (reference sequence). The CDR3 runs to 15 residues. The CDR3 protein is CASSLAQGMSYEQYF. In DNA, the CDR3 is TGTGCCAGCAGCTTAGCACAGGGTATGTCCTACGAGCAGTACTTC. The whole variable domain, remainder taken from reference TRBV7-9 and TRBJ2-7, is DTGVSQNPRHKITKRGQNVTFRCDPISEHNRLYWYRQTLGQGPEFLTYFQNEAQLEKSRLLSDRFSAERPKGSFSTLEIQRTEQGDSAMYLCASSLAQGMSYEQYFGPGTRLTVT.

This clonotype was counted at least ten times. The chain recombines TRBV20-1 with TRBJ2-7; 9 positions match TRBD2. V was clipped by 3 bases and J by 7 bases; unmatched bases: 7. Germline CDR1 reads DFQATT; CDR2 reads SNEGSKA (reference sequence). The CDR3 sequence is 13 residues long. The CDR3 protein is CSARLVAGAEQYF. The CDR3 nucleotides are TGCAGTGCTAGGTTGGTAGCGGGAGCGGAGCAGTACTTC.